These 25 T cell receptor beta chains came from one sample sequenced in a study of T cells in localized non-small cell lung cancer. Libraries were prepared by immunoSEQ multiplex PCR; TCRdb keeps only in-frame clonotypes and omits some of them. The table shows roughly 3,800 clones, with 25% to 35% occurring only once. The material sequenced was lung tumor tissue, taken before any cancer treatment. These receptors were taken from a man between 40 and 70 years old with stage I lung adenocarcinoma.

CDR3 region: CASSLAGTVDEKLFF. CDR3 nucleotides: TGTGCCAGCAGCTTGGCCGGGACGGTCGATGAAAAACTGTTTTTT. V is TRBV11-3 and J is TRBJ1-4; tentatively, D is TRBD1 (5 bases). Per germline, CDR1 SGHNT and CDR2 YENEEA. The CDR3 is made up of 15 amino acids. The V and J ends lost 3 bases and 6 bases respectively, with 14 bases between them.

This chain joins TRBV6-1 and TRBJ2-3; a possible D gene is TRBD2 (5 bases). Germline V gene sequence: CDR1 MNHNS, CDR2 SASEGT. The CDR3 spans 13 residues. V was trimmed by 0 bases and J by 9 bases, leaving 10 bases between them. CDR3 in DNA: TGTGCCAGCAGTGAAGCGCCAGGAGGAACGCAGTATTTT. Its protein product is CASSEAPGGTQYF.

This chain joins TRBV10-2 and TRBJ1-6; 10 bases agree with TRBD1. The germline CDR1 and CDR2 sequences are WSHSY and SAAADI. The V segment lost 7 bases and the J segment 10 bases; nucleotides outside the gene matches: 13. The CDR3 runs to 16 residues. The CDR3 DNA reads as TGCGCCAGCAAAGGGACAGGGGAGGTGCTGAACTCACCCCTCCACTTT. Its translation is CASKGTGEVLNSPLHF.

This clone occurred a few times. V is TRBV11-3 and J is TRBJ2-3; possible D gene TRBD1, 6 bases. Trimming left V 0 bases short and J 3 bases short, with 7 bases between. Germline V gene data show CDR1 as SGHNT and CDR2 as YENEEA. The CDR3 consists of 14 residues. Here the CDR3 DNA reads TGTGCCAGCAGCTTAGACAGGGGAACAGATACGCAGTATTTT. This codes for CASSLDRGTDTQYF.

This chain joins TRBV9 and TRBJ2-1, with 7 bases fitting TRBD2. This CDR3 contains 15 residues. Germline values: CDR1 SGDLS, CDR2 YYNGEE. V shed 4 bases and J 7 bases; nucleotides not matched to a gene: 11. CDR3 in amino acids: CASSSRGQRGNEQFF. As DNA, the CDR3 is TGTGCCAGCAGCTCACGGGGCCAGCGGGGAAATGAGCAGTTCTTC.

This clone is medium-sized (0.01 to 0.1%). The V call is TRBV12-5, the J call TRBJ2-3; TRBD2 matches 7 bases. Looked up from germline, CDR1 is LGHNT and CDR2 is FRNRAP. The CDR3 is 13 amino acids. The CDR3: CASWWRGSDTQYF. CDR3 in DNA: TGTGCCAGCTGGTGGCGGGGGAGCGATACGCAGTATTTT.

The rearrangement joins TRBV30 to TRBJ2-2, with 8 nucleotides matching TRBD2. V lost 0 bases to trimming and J lost 4 bases; unmatched junction nucleotides: 4. Germline V gene lookup returns CDR1 GTSNPN and CDR2 SVGIG (reference sequence). This CDR3 has 15 amino acids. CDR3 loop: CAWSVRGGRTGELFF. CDR3 DNA: TGTGCCTGGAGTGTACGGGGGGGCCGCACCGGGGAGCTGTTTTTT. Filled out from reference TRBV30 and TRBJ2-2, the complete variable domain reads SQTIHQWPATLVQPVGSPLSLECTVEGTSNPNLYWYRQAAGRGLQLLFYSVGIGQISSEVPQNLSASRPQDRQFILSSKKLLLSDSGFYLCAWSVRGGRTGELFFGEGSRLTVL.

A few counts support this clone. The rearrangement joins TRBV30 to TRBJ1-1; 8 nucleotides match TRBD1. V lost 2 bases to trimming and J lost 4 bases; unmatched junction nucleotides: 3. The CDR3 contains 13 residues. Per germline, CDR1 GTSNPN and CDR2 SVGIG (reference sequence). CDR3 region: CAWSTTGGTEAFF. The CDR3 DNA sequence: TGTGCCTGGAGTACAACAGGGGGCACTGAAGCTTTCTTT. Variable domain in full (rest from reference TRBV30 and TRBJ1-1): SQTIHQWPATLVQPVGSPLSLECTVEGTSNPNLYWYRQAAGRGLQLLFYSVGIGQISSEVPQNLSASRPQDRQFILSSKKLLLSDSGFYLCAWSTTGGTEAFFGQGTRLTVV.

The chain carries TRBV6-8 and TRBJ2-7; D not certain. V was shortened by 8 bases and J by 3 bases, with 17 bases between the two germline ends. The CDR3 totals 14 residues. Germline loops: CDR1 MNHGY, CDR2 SAAAGT. The CDR3 region is CASRWIDNDYEQYF. The CDR3 region has the DNA TGTGCCAGCCGGTGGATTGACAATGACTACGAGCAGTACTTC.

This clone came up a few times. This rearrangement joins TRBV6-8 to TRBJ2-2, with D tentatively TRBD2 (6 bases). CDR3 length: 13 amino acids. Germline CDR1 is MNHGY and CDR2 is SAAAGT. V shed 5 bases and J shed 7 bases, with 11 bases lying between them. CDR3 loop: CASSRLGVGELFF. In DNA, the CDR3 is TGTGCCAGCAGTAGACTAGGGGTCGGGGAGCTGTTTTTT.

This chain connects TRBV19 to TRBJ1-2; D remains ambiguous. The CDR3 runs to 13 residues. Germline CDR1 reads LNHDA; CDR2 reads SQIVND (reference sequence). Trimming shortened V by 4 bases and J by 6 bases, and 12 bases separated the two germline ends. The CDR3 sequence: CASSTAQWDGYTF. CDR3 DNA sequence: TGTGCCAGTAGTACCGCCCAGTGGGATGGCTACACCTTC.

By share of the sample, this clone is medium-sized (0.01 to 0.1%). Relative to the germline gene, one junction end is altered; a read error may explain this. The gene calls are TRBV6-8 and TRBJ1-1, with TRBD1 as a possible D gene (5 bases). Germline CDR1 MNHGY, CDR2 SAAAGT. This CDR3 is built from 14 residues. The CDR3 loop reads CAISAGTGYTEAFF. For the CDR3, the DNA is TGTGCCATCAGTGCGGGTACAGGCTACACTGAAGCTTTCTTT.

There are a few counts of this clone. This chain joins TRBV9 and TRBJ1-2, with D unclear. Germline V gives CDR1 SGDLS, CDR2 YYNGEE. Trimming shortened V by 5 bases and J by 2 bases, and 7 bases separated the two germline ends. This CDR3 has 12 residues. The DNA of the CDR3 is TGTGCCAGCAGTGAACGGAACTATGGCTACACCTTC. It encodes CASSERNYGYTF. The full variable domain, completed using reference TRBV9 and TRBJ1-2, is DSGVTQTPKHLITATGQRVTLRCSPRSGDLSVYWYQQSLDQGLQFLIQYYNGEERAKGNILERFSAQQFPDLHSELNLSSLELGDSALYFCASSERNYGYTFGSGTRLTVV.

The J gene is TRBJ2-3, the V gene TRBV10-3; D remains unclear. Between the trimmed V and J ends, which lost 1 base and 4 bases, there was a span of 12 bases. CDR1 is ENHRY and CDR2 is SYGVKD in the germline V gene. This CDR3 is 15 amino acids long. CDR3 in DNA: TGTGCCATCAGTGAGTTGGCCTACGGCGCAGATACGCAGTATTTT. It yields the protein CAISELAYGADTQYF.

The rearrangement joins TRBV28 to TRBJ2-3; D unresolved. The CDR3 totals 14 residues. The germline CDR1 and CDR2 sequences are MDHEN and SYDVKM. V was trimmed by 6 bases and J by 0 bases, leaving 10 bases between them. The CDR3: CASSPYGSTDTQYF. CDR3 DNA: TGTGCCAGCAGCCCCTACGGGAGCACAGATACGCAGTATTTT.

This clone was seen only a few times. The chain carries TRBV11-3 and TRBJ2-7; possible D gene TRBD2, 5 bases. CDR3 length equals 16 residues. V was pared by 5 bases and J by 3 bases, with 20 bases between. Germline V gene data show CDR1 as SGHNT and CDR2 as YENEEA. CDR3 sequence (DNA): TGTGCCAGCAGCCGGATCTCCTCGCACGGAGGCTACGAGCAGTACTTC. Translation gives CASSRISSHGGYEQYF.

J is TRBJ2-7 and V is TRBV28; TRBD1 might be the D (6 bases). The CDR3 extends over 13 amino acids. The germline gives CDR1 MDHEN, CDR2 SYDVKM. The V end was cut by 10 bases, the J end by 3 bases, with 16 bases between. Written as DNA, the CDR3 is TGTGCCACCCTCTCCAGGGGAATCTACGAGCAGTACTTC. Translated, it gives CATLSRGIYEQYF.

The chain employs TRBV9 and TRBJ2-3, with D unclear. Germline CDR1 reads SGDLS; CDR2 reads YYNGEE. The CDR3 is 13 amino acids. Trimming pared 5 bases from V and 2 bases from J, leaving 9 bases between. CDR3 sequence (DNA): TGTGCCAGCAGTGTGGTAACCACAGATACGCAGTATTTT. The encoded protein is CASSVVTTDTQYF.

V and J are TRBV19 and TRBJ1-6; the match to TRBD1 covers 7 bases. CDR1 is LNHDA, CDR2 SQIVND, per germline (reference sequence). The trim removed 7 bases at V and 6 bases at J, leaving 6 bases unmatched. The length of the CDR3 is 14 residues. The CDR3 DNA reads TGTGCCAGTAACGACAGGGCGGGTAATTCACCCCTCCACTTT. This gives the protein CASNDRAGNSPLHF.

This chain uses TRBV6-8 with TRBJ2-3, with 7 bases aligning to TRBD2. V was pared by 6 bases and J by 6 bases, with 12 bases of the junction left unmatched. This CDR3 is built from 15 residues. Germline CDR1 and CDR2: MNHGY and SAAAGT. DNA of the CDR3: TGTGCCAGCAGCACAAACCGGGACTATAGCGATACGCAGTATTTT. This translates into CASSTNRDYSDTQYF.

The chain uses TRBV10-2 and TRBJ1-3, with D perhaps matching TRBD1 (6 bases). This CDR3 region has 15 residues. The germline V and J ends were trimmed by 7 bases and 4 bases, with 17 bases remaining between them. CDR1 and CDR2 from the germline V gene are WSHSY and SAAADI. The DNA for the CDR3 is TGCGCCAGCACTCCGGGGGGGGCGCGGGGAAACACCATATATTTT. As protein: CASTPGGARGNTIYF.

This clone was seen a handful of times. The chain recombines TRBV9 with TRBJ1-3; D perhaps matches TRBD1 (5 bases). Trimming shortened V by 5 bases and J by 5 bases, and 14 bases separated the two germline ends. There are 14 residues in the CDR3. Germline CDR1 and CDR2: SGDLS and YYNGEE. The CDR3 DNA is TGTGCCAGCAGTGAAATGGCAGGGAGAAACACCATATATTTT. Protein: CASSEMAGRNTIYF.

V is TRBV5-1 and J is TRBJ2-5; D possibly corresponds to TRBD1 (6 bases). From germline, CDR1 is SGHRS and CDR2 YFSETQ. CDR3 size: 14 residues. Trimming removed 3 bases at V and 4 bases at J, with 13 bases between. The CDR3 here is CASSSGGSLETQYF. For the CDR3, the DNA is TGCGCCAGCAGCTCTGGGGGCAGTTTAGAGACCCAGTACTTC.

A few counts support this clone. This sequence joins TRBV4-1 and TRBJ1-2; perhaps TRBD1 as D (5 bases). V shed 3 bases and J shed 4 bases, with 18 bases lying between them. The V gene's germline CDR1 is MGHRA and CDR2 YSYEKL. The CDR3 is 16 residues long. CDR3 sequence: CASSHPRGGGGYGYTF. The CDR3 DNA reads TGCGCCAGCAGCCACCCCCGTGGGGGAGGCGGCTATGGCTACACCTTC.

This clone was observed a handful of times. Its ends do not fully match the called genes, so a read error is possible. The chain is built from TRBV6-4 and TRBJ2-7; D remains ambiguous. CDR3 length: 11 residues. The germline V gene has CDR1 MRHNA and CDR2 SNTAGT. CDR3 protein: CAISEIGEQYF. The CDR3 bases are TGTGCCATCAGTGAGATTGGGGAGCAGTACTTC.